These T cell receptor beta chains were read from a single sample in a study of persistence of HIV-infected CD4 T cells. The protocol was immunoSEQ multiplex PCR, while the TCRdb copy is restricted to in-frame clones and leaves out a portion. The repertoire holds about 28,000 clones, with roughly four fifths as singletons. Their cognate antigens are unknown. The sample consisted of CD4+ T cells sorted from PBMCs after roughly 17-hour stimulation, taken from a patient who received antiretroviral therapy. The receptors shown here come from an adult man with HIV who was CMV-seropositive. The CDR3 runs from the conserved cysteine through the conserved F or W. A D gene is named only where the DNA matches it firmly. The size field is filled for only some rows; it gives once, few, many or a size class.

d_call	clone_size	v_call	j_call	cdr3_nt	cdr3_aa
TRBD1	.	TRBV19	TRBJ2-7	TGTGCCAGTAGTCCTGTTCTGTCCGGTTTACAGGGGCGGTACGAGCAGTACTTC	CASSPVLSGLQGRYEQYF
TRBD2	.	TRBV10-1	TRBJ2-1	TGCGCCAGCAGTGGCCTGGGACTAGCGGGGGTACCCTACAATGAGCAGTTCTTC	CASSGLGLAGVPYNEQFF
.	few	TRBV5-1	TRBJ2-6	TGCGCCAGCAGCTTGGAGGATTCTGGGGCCAACGTCCTGACTTTC	CASSLEDSGANVLTF
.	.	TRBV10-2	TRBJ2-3	TGCGCCAGCAGTGAGCAGGGGACAGATACGCAGTATTTT	CASSEQGTDTQYF
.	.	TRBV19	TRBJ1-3	TGTGCCAGTAAAAAGGATTACTCTGGAAACACCATATATTTT	CASKKDYSGNTIYF
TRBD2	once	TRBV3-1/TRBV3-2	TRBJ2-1	TGTGCCAGCAGCCAACTCCCCGGGGGGGCCTATGAGCAGTTCTTC	CASSQLPGGAYEQFF
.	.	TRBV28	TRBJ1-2	TGTGCCAGCAGTTTATCAGGCCAGGGATATGGCTACACCTTC	CASSLSGQGYGYTF
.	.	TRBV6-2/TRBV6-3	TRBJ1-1	TGTGCCAGCAGTTACCTGACTAACACTGAAGCTTTCTTT	CASSYLTNTEAFF
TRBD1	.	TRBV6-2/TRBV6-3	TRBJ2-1	TGTGCCAGCAGTTACGCGCCGGGACAGGGTCGGTTCTTC	CASSYAPGQGRFF
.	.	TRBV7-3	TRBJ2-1	TGTGCCAGCAGCCCCCGGGGGACCTACAATGAGCAGTTCTTC	CASSPRGTYNEQFF
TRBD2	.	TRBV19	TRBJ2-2	TGTGCCAGTAGGTCCAGCGGGGGTAACACCGGGGAGCTGTTTTTT	CASRSSGGNTGELFF
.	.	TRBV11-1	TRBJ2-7	TGTGCCAGCAGCTTAGGGAGGTCAGGGCACGAGCAGTACTTC	CASSLGRSGHEQYF
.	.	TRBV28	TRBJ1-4	TGTGCCAGCACGCGGAAGGGAATTAATGAAAAACTGTTTTTT	CASTRKGINEKLFF
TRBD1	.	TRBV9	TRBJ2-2	TGTGCCAGCAGCGACAGGGGGGCGAACACCGGGGAGCTGTTTTTT	CASSDRGANTGELFF
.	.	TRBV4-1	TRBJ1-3	TGCGCCAGCAGCTCCCGATTGGGGGTTGGAAACACCATATATTTT	CASSSRLGVGNTIYF
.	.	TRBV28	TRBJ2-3	TGTGCCAGCAGTTTCGGGGGGCAGGGGTTGGCAGATACGCAGTATTTT	CASSFGGQGLADTQYF
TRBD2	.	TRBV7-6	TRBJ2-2	TGTGCCAGCAGCTTTACCGGGGGGGCGATGGCCGGGGAGCTGTTTTTT	CASSFTGGAMAGELFF
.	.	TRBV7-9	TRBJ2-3	TGTGCCAGCAGCACAGATACGCAGTATTTT	CASSTDTQYF
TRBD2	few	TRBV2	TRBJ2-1	TGTGCCAGCAGAAATATCGGGACTAGAGTAATATACAATGAGCAGTTCTTC	CASRNIGTRVIYNEQFF
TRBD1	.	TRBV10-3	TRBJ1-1	TGTGCCATCTGGGGGACAGGGATAACTGAAGCTTTCTTT	CAIWGTGITEAFF
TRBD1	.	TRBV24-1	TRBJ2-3	TGTGCCACCAGTGCACGGACAGGGGCCATCACAGATACGCAGTATTTT	CATSARTGAITDTQYF
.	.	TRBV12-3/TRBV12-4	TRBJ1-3	TGTGCCAGCAGTTTGGGGAACACCATATATTTT	CASSLGNTIYF
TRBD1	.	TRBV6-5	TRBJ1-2	TGTGCCAGCAGTTACACGGACAGGAGGGACTATGGCTACACCTTC	CASSYTDRRDYGYTF
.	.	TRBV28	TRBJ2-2	TGTGCCAGCAGTTTATGGGGGACGGAGGGCACCGGGGAGCTGTTTTTT	CASSLWGTEGTGELFF
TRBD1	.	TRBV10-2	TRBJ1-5	TGCGCCAGCACCCCGGGACAGGGGGCTGGTCAGCCCCAGCATTTT	CASTPGQGAGQPQHF
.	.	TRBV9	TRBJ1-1	TGTGCCAGCAGCAAGTCAGTCTCCACTGAAGCTTTCTTT	CASSKSVSTEAFF
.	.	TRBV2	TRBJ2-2	TGTGCCAGCATGGGGACCGGGGAGCTGTTTTTT	CASMGTGELFF
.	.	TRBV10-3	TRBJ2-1	TGTGCCATCAGTGAGTCTCCAGCGGTAAGCTCCTACAATGAGCAGTTCTTC	CAISESPAVSSYNEQFF
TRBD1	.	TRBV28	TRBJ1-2	TGTGCCAGCAGCACCCCCAAACCCGGGACAGGGTATTATGGCTACACCTTC	CASSTPKPGTGYYGYTF
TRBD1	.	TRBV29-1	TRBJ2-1	TGCAGCGTGGAACGGGGGACAGGAGCCTACAATGAGCAGTTCTTC	CSVERGTGAYNEQFF
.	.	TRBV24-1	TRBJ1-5	TGTGCCACCAGTGATTTTGGGAATCAGCCCCAGCATTTT	CATSDFGNQPQHF
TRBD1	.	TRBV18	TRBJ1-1	TGTGCCAGCTCACCGTTCGACAGGGGTGGCACTGAAGCTTTCTTT	CASSPFDRGGTEAFF
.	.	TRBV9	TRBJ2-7	TGTGCCAGCAGCGTAGAGGAGGGTCCCTACGAGCAGTACTTC	CASSVEEGPYEQYF
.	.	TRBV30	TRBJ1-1	TGTGCCTGGAGGGAATTGGGGGAAGCTTTCTTT	CAWRELGEAFF
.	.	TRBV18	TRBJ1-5	TGTGCCAGCTCACCAAAGGATTATAGCAATCAGCCCCAGCATTTT	CASSPKDYSNQPQHF
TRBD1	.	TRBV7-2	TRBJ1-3	TGTGCCAGCAGCTTAGGGCTAGGGGGCGGGAGAAACACCATATATTTT	CASSLGLGGGRNTIYF
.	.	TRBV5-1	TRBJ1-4	TGCGCCAGCAGCTTGGACCGATTTAATGAAAAACTGTTTTTT	CASSLDRFNEKLFF
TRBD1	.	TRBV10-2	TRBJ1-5	TGCGCCAGCAGTGATTCGGGACAGTACAATCAGCCCCAGCATTTT	CASSDSGQYNQPQHF
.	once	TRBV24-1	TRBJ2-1	TGTGCCACCGGATCGGTAGCGATTGAGCAGTTCTTC	CATGSVAIEQFF
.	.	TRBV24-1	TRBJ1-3	TGTGCCACCGCGGCGCCGTCTGGAAACACCATATATTTT	CATAAPSGNTIYF
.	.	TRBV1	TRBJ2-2	TGCACCAGCAGCCAACCTCCCAAGAAAGAAGCGGGGGGAAACGCGAACACCGGGGAGCTGTTTTTT	CTSSQPPKKEAGGNANTGELFF